Listed below are T cell receptor beta chains from one sample, sequenced in a study of a mutant IDH1 vaccine in newly diagnosed glioma. The antigens these receptors bind are not known. The method was immunoSEQ multiplex PCR; TCRdb's version includes in-frame clones alone and lacks a portion of them. The sample has roughly 50,000 clones, around three quarters seen once. This sample comprised PBMCs, obtained from a glioma patient whose treatment included an IDH1 peptide vaccine. The receptors were sampled from a woman aged 35 to 49 with glioma. Some clones in this sample may be carry-over from other donors' samples. Each CDR3 is given with its conserved first and last residue. D genes are given only for firm matches. Only part of the rows carry a size: once, few, many, or a class if the clone is expanded.

cdr3_aa: CASSPISMEETQYF
cdr3_nt: TGTGCCAGCAGCCCCATCTCTATGGAAGAGACCCAGTACTTC
d_call: .
v_call: TRBV14
clone_size: .
j_call: TRBJ2-5

cdr3_aa: CASSLQGPRNTEAFF
cdr3_nt: TGTGCCAGCAGCTTACAGGGGCCGAGAAACACTGAAGCTTTCTTT
d_call: .
v_call: TRBV7-9
clone_size: once
j_call: TRBJ1-1

cdr3_aa: CASSLRRELFF
cdr3_nt: TGTGCCAGCAGCTTGAGGAGGGAGCTGTTTTTT
d_call: .
v_call: TRBV5-4
clone_size: once
j_call: TRBJ2-2

cdr3_aa: CSVEIRTTEAFF
cdr3_nt: TGCAGCGTTGAAATACGGACCACTGAAGCTTTCTTT
d_call: .
v_call: TRBV29-1
clone_size: few
j_call: TRBJ1-1

cdr3_aa: CASSSGTGEDQPQHF
cdr3_nt: TGTGCCAGCAGTTCGGGGACAGGGGAAGACCAGCCCCAGCATTTT
d_call: TRBD1
v_call: TRBV28
clone_size: .
j_call: TRBJ1-5

cdr3_aa: CASSPDRDPYGYTF
cdr3_nt: TGTGCCAGCAGCCCAGACAGGGATCCCTATGGCTACACCTTC
d_call: TRBD1
v_call: TRBV5-5
clone_size: .
j_call: TRBJ1-2

cdr3_aa: CASSPYLEGGNNEQFF
cdr3_nt: TGTGCCAGCAGCCCCTATTTGGAGGGGGGGAACAATGAGCAGTTCTTC
d_call: .
v_call: TRBV5-4
clone_size: .
j_call: TRBJ2-1

cdr3_aa: CASSERLGGNTEAFF
cdr3_nt: TGTGCCAGCAGCGAACGGCTAGGGGGGAACACTGAAGCTTTCTTT
d_call: .
v_call: TRBV6-6
clone_size: .
j_call: TRBJ1-1

cdr3_aa: CASSPFPAIGPTEAFF
cdr3_nt: TGCGCCAGCAGCCCCTTTCCGGCTATAGGGCCCACTGAAGCTTTCTTT
d_call: .
v_call: TRBV4-1
clone_size: once
j_call: TRBJ1-1

cdr3_aa: CASRGTGAWNTEAFF
cdr3_nt: TGTGCCAGCAGGGGGACAGGGGCCTGGAACACTGAAGCTTTCTTT
d_call: TRBD1
v_call: TRBV25-1
clone_size: .
j_call: TRBJ1-1

cdr3_aa: CATLMGRSSYEQYF
cdr3_nt: TGTGCCACCTTGATGGGCAGGAGCTCCTACGAGCAGTACTTC
d_call: .
v_call: TRBV2
clone_size: .
j_call: TRBJ2-7

cdr3_aa: CASSHPGQGAGGYTF
cdr3_nt: TGCGCCAGCAGCCATCCGGGACAGGGGGCGGGTGGCTACACCTTC
d_call: TRBD1
v_call: TRBV4-3
clone_size: .
j_call: TRBJ1-2

cdr3_aa: CASSLAVAGGFTDTQYF
cdr3_nt: TGCGCCAGCAGCTTGGCTGTAGCGGGGGGTTTCACAGATACGCAGTATTTT
d_call: TRBD2
v_call: TRBV5-1
clone_size: .
j_call: TRBJ2-3

cdr3_aa: CATSRARDTAGNTIYF
cdr3_nt: TGTGCCACCAGCAGAGCCAGAGATACAGCAGGAAACACCATATATTTT
d_call: .
v_call: TRBV15
clone_size: .
j_call: TRBJ1-3

cdr3_aa: CASSQNRVMNTEAFF
cdr3_nt: TGTGCCAGCAGCCAAAACAGGGTCATGAACACTGAAGCTTTCTTT
d_call: .
v_call: TRBV14
clone_size: .
j_call: TRBJ1-1

cdr3_aa: CASSVGGELFF
cdr3_nt: TGTGCCAGCAGCGTAGGCGGGGAGCTGTTTTTT
d_call: .
v_call: TRBV9
clone_size: .
j_call: TRBJ2-2

cdr3_aa: CASSLAFGQSRLEAFF
cdr3_nt: TGCGCCAGCAGCTTGGCCTTCGGACAGAGTAGATTGGAAGCTTTCTTT
d_call: .
v_call: TRBV5-1
clone_size: .
j_call: TRBJ1-1

cdr3_aa: CASSLGGRPTDTQYF
cdr3_nt: TGCGCCAGCAGCTTGGGCGGACGGCCAACAGATACGCAGTATTTT
d_call: .
v_call: TRBV5-1
clone_size: once
j_call: TRBJ2-3

cdr3_aa: CASSSGSSYNEQFF
cdr3_nt: TGTGCCAGCAGTAGCGGGAGCTCCTACAATGAGCAGTTCTTC
d_call: TRBD2
v_call: TRBV5-4
clone_size: .
j_call: TRBJ2-1

cdr3_aa: CASRIRDRGYQETQYF
cdr3_nt: TGTGCCAGCAGGATCCGGGACAGGGGTTACCAAGAGACCCAGTACTTC
d_call: TRBD1
v_call: TRBV2
clone_size: .
j_call: TRBJ2-5